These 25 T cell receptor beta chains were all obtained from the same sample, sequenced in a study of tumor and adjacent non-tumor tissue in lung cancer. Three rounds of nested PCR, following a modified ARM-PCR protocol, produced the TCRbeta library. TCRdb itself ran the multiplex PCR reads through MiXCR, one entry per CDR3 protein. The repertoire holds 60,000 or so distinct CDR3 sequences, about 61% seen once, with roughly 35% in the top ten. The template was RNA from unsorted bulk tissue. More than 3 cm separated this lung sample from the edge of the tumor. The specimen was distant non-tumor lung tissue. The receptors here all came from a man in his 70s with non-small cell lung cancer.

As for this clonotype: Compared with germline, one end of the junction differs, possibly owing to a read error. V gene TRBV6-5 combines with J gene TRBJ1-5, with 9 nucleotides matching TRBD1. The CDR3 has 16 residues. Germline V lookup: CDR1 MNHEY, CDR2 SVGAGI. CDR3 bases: TGTGCCAGCAGCCGCGGGACAGGGAAAGAGAATCGGCCCCAGCACTTT. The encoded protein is CASSRGTGKENRPQHF.

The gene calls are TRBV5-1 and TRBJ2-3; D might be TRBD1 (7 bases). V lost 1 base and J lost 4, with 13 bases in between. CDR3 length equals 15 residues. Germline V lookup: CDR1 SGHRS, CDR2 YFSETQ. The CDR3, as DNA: TGCGCCAGCAGCTTGACTAGCAGGGGGGCAGATACGCAGTATTTT. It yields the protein CASSLTSRGADTQYF.

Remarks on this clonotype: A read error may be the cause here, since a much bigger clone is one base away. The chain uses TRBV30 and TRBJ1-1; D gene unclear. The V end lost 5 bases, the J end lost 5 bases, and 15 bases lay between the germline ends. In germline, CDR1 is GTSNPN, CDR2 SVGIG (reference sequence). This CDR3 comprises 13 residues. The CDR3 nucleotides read TGTGCCTGGTGTTGGAGGGAGAGAACTGAAGCTTTCTTT. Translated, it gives CAWCWRERTEAFF.

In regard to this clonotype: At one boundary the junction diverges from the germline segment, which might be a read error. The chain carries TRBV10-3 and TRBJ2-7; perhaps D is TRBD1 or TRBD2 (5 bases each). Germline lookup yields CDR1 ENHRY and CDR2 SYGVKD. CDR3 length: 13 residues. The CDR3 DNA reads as TGTACCATCAGTGAGTGGGGGTCCTACGAGCAGTATTTC. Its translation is CTISEWGSYEQYF.

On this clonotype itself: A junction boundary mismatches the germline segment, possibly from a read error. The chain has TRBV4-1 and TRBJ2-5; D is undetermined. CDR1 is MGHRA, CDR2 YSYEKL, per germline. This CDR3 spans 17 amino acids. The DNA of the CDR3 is TGCGCCAGCAGCCCAAGAGAAGGCCACCCTTTCGGAGAGACCCGGTACTTC. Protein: CASSPREGHPFGETRYF.

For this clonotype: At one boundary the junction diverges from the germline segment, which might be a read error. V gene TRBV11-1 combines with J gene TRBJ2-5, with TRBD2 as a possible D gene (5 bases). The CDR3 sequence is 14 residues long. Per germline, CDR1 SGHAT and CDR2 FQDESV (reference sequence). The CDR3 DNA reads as TGTGCCAACACCCGGGGTGACCCACAAGAGACCCAGTGCTTC. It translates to CANTRGDPQETQCF.

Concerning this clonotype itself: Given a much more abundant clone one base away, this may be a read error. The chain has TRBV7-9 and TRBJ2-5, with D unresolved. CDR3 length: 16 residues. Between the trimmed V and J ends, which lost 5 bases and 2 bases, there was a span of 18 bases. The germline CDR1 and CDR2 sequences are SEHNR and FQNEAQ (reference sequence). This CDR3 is CASSPLPRRGQETQYF. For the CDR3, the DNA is TGTGCCAGCAGCCCCCTACCTAGACGTGGGCAAGAGACCCAGTACTTC.

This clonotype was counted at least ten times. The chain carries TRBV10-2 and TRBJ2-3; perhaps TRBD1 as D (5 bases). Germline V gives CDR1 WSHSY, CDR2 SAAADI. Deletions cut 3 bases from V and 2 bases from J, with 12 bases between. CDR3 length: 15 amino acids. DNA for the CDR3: TGCGCCAGCAGTGACACTGGCAGGGCCACAGATACGCAGTATTTT. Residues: CASSDTGRATDTQYF.

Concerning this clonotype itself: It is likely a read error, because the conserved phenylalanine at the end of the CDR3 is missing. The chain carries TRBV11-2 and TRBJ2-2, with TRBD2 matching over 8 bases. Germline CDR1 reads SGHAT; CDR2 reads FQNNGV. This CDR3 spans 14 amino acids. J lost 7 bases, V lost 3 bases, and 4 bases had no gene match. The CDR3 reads CASSFGLAYGELFY. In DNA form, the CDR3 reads TGTGCCAGCAGCTTCGGACTAGCTTACGGGGAGCTGTTTTAT.

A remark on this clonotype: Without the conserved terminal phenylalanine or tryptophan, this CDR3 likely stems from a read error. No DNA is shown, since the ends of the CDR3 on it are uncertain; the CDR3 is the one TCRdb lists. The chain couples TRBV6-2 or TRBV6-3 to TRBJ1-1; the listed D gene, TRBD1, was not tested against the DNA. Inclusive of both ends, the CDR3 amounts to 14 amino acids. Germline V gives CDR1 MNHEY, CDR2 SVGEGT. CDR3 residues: CASSYKGADTETFL.

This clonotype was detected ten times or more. CDR3: CASSLREKLFF. The CDR3 nucleotides are TGTGCCAGCAGTTTGAGGGAAAAACTGTTTTTT. The rearrangement links TRBV12-3 or TRBV12-4 to TRBJ1-4; D remains ambiguous. V lost 3 bases, J lost 8 bases, and 4 bases lay in between. The CDR3 is 11 residues long.

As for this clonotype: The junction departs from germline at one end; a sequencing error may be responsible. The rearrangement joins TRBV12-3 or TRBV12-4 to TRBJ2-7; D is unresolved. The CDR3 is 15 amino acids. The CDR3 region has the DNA TGTGCCAGCGGCTTTGGGCACCTCATCTCCTACAAGCAGTACTTC. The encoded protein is CASGFGHLISYKQYF.

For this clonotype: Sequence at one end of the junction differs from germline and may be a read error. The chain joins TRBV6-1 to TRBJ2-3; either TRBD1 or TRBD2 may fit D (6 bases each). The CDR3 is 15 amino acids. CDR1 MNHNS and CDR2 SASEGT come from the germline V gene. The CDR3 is CASTRKGGTTDTQYF. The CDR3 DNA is TGTGCCAGCACGAGGAAAGGGGGGACGACAGATACGCAGTATTTC.

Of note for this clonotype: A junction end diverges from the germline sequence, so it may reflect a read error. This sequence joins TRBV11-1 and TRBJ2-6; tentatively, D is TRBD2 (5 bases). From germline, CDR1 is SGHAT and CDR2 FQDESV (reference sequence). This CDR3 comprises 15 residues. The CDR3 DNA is TGTGTCAGCAGAGAGACTAACTCTGGGGCCAACGTCCTGACTTTC. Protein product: CVSRETNSGANVLTF.

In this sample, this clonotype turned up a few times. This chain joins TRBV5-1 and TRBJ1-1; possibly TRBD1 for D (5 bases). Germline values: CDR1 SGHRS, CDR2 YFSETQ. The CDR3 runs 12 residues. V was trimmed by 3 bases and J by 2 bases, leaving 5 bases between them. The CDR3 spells CASSWDNTEAFF. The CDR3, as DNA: TGCGCCAGCAGCTGGGACAACACTGAAGCTTTCTTT.

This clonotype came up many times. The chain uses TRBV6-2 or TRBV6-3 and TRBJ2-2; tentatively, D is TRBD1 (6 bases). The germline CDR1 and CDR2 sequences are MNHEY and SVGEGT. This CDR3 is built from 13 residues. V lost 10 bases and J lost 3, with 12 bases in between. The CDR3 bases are TGTGCCACCCAACAGGGTTACACCGGGGAGCTGTTTTTT. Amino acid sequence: CATQQGYTGELFF.

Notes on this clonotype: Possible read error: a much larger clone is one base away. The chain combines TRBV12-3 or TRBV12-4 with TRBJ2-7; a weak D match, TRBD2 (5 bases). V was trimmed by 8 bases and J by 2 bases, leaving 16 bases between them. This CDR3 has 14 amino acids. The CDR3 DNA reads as TGTGCCAGCGGGAGAGGTTCCATGACCTACGAGCAGTACTTC. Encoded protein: CASGRGSMTYEQYF.

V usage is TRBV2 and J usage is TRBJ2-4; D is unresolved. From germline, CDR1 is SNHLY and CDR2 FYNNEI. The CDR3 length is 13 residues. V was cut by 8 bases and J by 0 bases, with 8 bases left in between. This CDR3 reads CASVSIAKNIQYF. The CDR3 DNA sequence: TGTGCCAGCGTTTCAATAGCCAAAAACATTCAGTACTTC.

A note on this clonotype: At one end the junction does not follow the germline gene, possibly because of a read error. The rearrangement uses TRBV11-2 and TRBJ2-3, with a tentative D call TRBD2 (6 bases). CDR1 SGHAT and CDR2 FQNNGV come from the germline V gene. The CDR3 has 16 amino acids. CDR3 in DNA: TGTGCCAGCAGCTCCTTTAGCGGCCTTAGCACAGAAACGCAGTATTTT. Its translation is CASSSFSGLSTETQYF.

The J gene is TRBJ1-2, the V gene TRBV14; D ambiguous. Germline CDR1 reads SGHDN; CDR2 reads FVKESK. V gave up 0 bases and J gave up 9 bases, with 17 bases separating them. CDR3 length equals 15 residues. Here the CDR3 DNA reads TGTGCCAGCAGCCAAGATGAGTACAGATCTTCGAGCTACACCTTC. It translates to CASSQDEYRSSSYTF.

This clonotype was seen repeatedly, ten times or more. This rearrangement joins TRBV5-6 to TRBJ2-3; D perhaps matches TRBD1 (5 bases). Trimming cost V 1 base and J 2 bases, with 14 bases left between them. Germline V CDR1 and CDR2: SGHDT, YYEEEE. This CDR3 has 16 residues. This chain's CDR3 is CASSLTGLGSTDTQYF. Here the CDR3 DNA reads TGTGCCAGCAGCTTGACAGGCCTAGGGTCCACAGATACGCAGTATTTT.

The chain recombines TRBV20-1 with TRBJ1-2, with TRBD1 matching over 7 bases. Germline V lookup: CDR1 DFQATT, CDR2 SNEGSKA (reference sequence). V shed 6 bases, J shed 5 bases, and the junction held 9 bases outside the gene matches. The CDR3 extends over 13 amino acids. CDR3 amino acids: CSAHQGGGYGYTF. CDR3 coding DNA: TGCAGTGCCCATCAGGGGGGCGGGTATGGCTACACCTTC.

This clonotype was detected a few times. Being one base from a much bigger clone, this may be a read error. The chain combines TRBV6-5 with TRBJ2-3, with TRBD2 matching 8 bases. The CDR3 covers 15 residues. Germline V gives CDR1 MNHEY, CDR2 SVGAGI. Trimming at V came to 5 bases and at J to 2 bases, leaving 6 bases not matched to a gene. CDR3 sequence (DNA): TGTGCCAGCAGTCACCAAGCGGGAGCCACAGATACGCAGTATTTT. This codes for CASSHQAGATDTQYF.

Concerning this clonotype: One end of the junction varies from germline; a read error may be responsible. The CDR3 region has the DNA TGTGCCTGGAGCCCCAGGGGGCCAGATACGCACTATTTT. Protein product: CAWSPRGPDTHYF. The V call is TRBV30, the J call TRBJ2-3; 8 bases match TRBD1. Germline V gives CDR1 GTSNPN, CDR2 SVGIG (reference sequence). CDR3 length: 13 residues.

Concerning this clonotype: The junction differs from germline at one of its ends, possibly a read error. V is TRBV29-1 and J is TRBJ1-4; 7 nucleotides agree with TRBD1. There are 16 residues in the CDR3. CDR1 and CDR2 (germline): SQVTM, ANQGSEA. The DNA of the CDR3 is TGCAGCGCCCTAGGACAGGTGAGATCAACTAATGAAAAACTGTTCTTT. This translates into CSALGQVRSTNEKLFF.